This T cell receptor beta chain derives from a study of shared clonotypes between healthy human individuals. At the level of the study: Donors had three CD4 naive, three CD4 memory, two CD8 naive and one CD8 memory plate apiece.

Sorted-subset replicate PCR reactions contained roughly 200 ng DNA, corresponding to around 30,000 T cell genomes. Profiled with immunoSEQ multiplex PCR; TCRdb holds only in-frame clones, not every one. The sample lists 2 million to 3 million clones; 80% to 95% were seen once. Study-level findings and limits: Researchers found naive subsets generally carried larger estimated richness than memory subsets.

As for this clone: Its antigen is as yet unknown.

CD45RA+ naive and CD45RA-negative memory subsets were separated from CD4+ cells. Germline V lookup: CDR1 SGHRS, CDR2 YFSETQ. Germline trimming cut 2 bases from V and 4 bases from J; bases unmatched to any gene: 3. The CDR3 consists of 15 residues. The source is a man aged 18 to 29 in good health. Some clones in this sample may be carry-over from other donors' samples. The chain carries TRBV5-1 and TRBJ2-3; TRBD2 matches 11 bases. The sequencing sample was made of naive CD4+ T cells from PBMCs. Sample subset: CD45RA+ positively selected. This CDR3 is CASSFIAGGPDTQYF. As DNA, the CDR3 is TGCGCCAGCAGCTTTATAGCGGGAGGGCCAGATACGCAGTATTTT.